This T cell receptor beta chain stems from a study of blood T cell repertoires in COVID-19. Looking at the study overall: Researchers got acute and convalescent COVID-19 samples from the United States, Italy and Spain. The cDNA or gDNA used as material had been derived from T cells, B-cell-depleted T cells, or PBMCs.

The trim removed 7 bases at V and 3 bases at J, leaving 7 bases unmatched. Per the germline V gene, CDR1 is LGHDT and CDR2 is YNNKEL (reference sequence). There are 14 residues in the CDR3. Generated by immunoSEQ multiplex PCR, the TCRdb table keeps only in-frame clones and is missing some. Here the sample spans around 300,000 clones, 75% to 90% being singletons. The origin of this receptor is a woman aged 70-85 years with COVID-19, enrolled during active disease. The J gene is TRBJ2-5, the V gene TRBV3-1 (or the pseudogene TRBV3-2), with 8 bases fitting TRBD2. Source material: peripheral blood. The CDR3 is CASTRSGGEETQYF. CDR3 DNA: TGTGCCAGCACCAGATCCGGGGGGGAAGAGACCCAGTACTTC.